The TCR beta chain under discussion was sequenced for a study of blood T cells in healthy people across ages. Then a second PCR, running about 6 to 11 cycles, was carried out with a sample-barcoded 5' primer and a J-beta primer mix. Each CDR3 protein is one row after TCRdb ran MiXCR on the 5' RACE reads. The sample comprises over 950,000 distinct CDR3 sequences, more than 30% of which are singletons, and around 13% rests with the top ten. This clonotype was counted between two and nine times. Its target is not known. Germline V CDR1 and CDR2: MGHRA, YSYEKL. This CDR3 comprises 14 residues. Trimming took 3 bases from V and 3 from J, leaving 10 bases between them. Findings and caveats of the study: A strong correlation was found between TCR beta diversity and the percentage of naive T cells.

This TCR was sampled from a man aged 18 to 35 in good health. The sequencing sample was made of blood. The chain has TRBV4-1 and TRBJ2-3; D ambiguous. This CDR3 is CASSQVAPTDTQYF. The CDR3 coding sequence is TGCGCCAGCAGCCAGGTCGCGCCAACAGATACGCAGTATTTT.